This paragraph covers one TCR beta chain sequence. This sample was taken from a study of cytomegalovirus exposure and HLA in healthy donors. It was with 60 Vbeta and 13 Jbeta primers that the PCR ran. Produced via immunoSEQ multiplex PCR; TCRdb's table is partial and in-frame only. There are 150,000 to 200,000 clones in the sample; about 90% occur only once, and roughly 0.23% lies in the top ten. The sample consisted of PBMCs. The sequence derives from a girl under three years old in good health and CMV-seronegative.

Here the CDR3 DNA reads TGTGCCACCAGCAGAGATAAAGGGGGAACTGAAGCTTTCTTT. Protein product: CATSRDKGGTEAFF. This chain connects TRBV15 to TRBJ1-1; perhaps TRBD1 as D (6 bases). Germline CDR1 is LNHNV and CDR2 is YYDKDF (reference sequence). The CDR3 consists of 14 residues. V was shortened by 0 bases and J by 5 bases, with 10 bases between the two germline ends.